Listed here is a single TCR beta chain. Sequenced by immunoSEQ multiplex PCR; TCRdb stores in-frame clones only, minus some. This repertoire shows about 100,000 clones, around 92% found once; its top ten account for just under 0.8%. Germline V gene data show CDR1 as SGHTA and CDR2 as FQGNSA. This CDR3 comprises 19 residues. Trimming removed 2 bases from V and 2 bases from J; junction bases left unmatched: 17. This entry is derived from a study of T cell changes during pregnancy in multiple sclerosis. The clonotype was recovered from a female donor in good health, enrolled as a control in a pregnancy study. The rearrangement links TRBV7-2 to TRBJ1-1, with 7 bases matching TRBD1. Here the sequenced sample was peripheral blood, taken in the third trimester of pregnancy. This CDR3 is CASSLKSPWTSGGNTEAFF. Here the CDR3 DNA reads TGTGCCAGCAGCTTAAAAAGTCCATGGACATCAGGGGGAAACACTGAAGCTTTCTTT.